The subject of this entry is one TCR beta chain. The antigen is undetermined. Given a much more abundant clone one base away, this may be a read error. This record comes from a study of tumor and adjacent non-tumor tissue in lung cancer. Findings and limits, study-wide: Tumor tissue had significantly higher TCR diversity than normal lung. Top 100 clones took a larger repertoire share in normal lung.

V lost 5 bases and J 0 bases, leaving 11 bases between the germline ends. Germline-derived CDR1 and CDR2 are MNHNS and SASEGT. The CDR3 extends over 15 amino acids. The template was RNA from unsorted bulk tissue. Newly diagnosed lung cancer patients had thoracic surgery in China, August–late 2014, without prior chemotherapy. The library came from three nested PCR rounds adapted from ARM-PCR protocols. One entry per CDR3 protein, called by TCRdb with MiXCR from the multiplex PCR reads. Among approximately 130,000 distinct CDR3 sequences, roughly 67% were seen once, and the ten largest hold around 13%. Sequencing used lung tumor tissue. The TCR originated in a man aged 25-45 years with non-small cell lung cancer. This sequence joins TRBV6-1 and TRBJ1-3; D gene ambiguous. The CDR3 DNA follows: TGTGCCAGCAGTATGGTGGGCCACTCTGGAAACACCATATATTTT. This sequence encodes CASSMVGHSGNTIYF.